This T cell receptor (beta chain) was sequenced for a study of control samples from healthy donors and cancer patients (TCRdb year 2020). The CDR3 numbers 15 residues from cysteine through phenylalanine. Only CDR3 DNA remains: 45 bases, in frame from the first base. V loses 4 bases at its end and J loses 0 bases; junction bases beyond the gene matches: 4. The germline V gene (reference sequence) yields LGHDT for CDR1 and YNNKEL for CDR2. This clone was observed a few times. What this receptor recognizes is not known. No quality values exist for individual bases; no much larger clone is one base distant. Library construction relied on the immunoSEQ multiplex PCR assay. The table comes from immuneACCESS by way of TCRdb, which keeps in-frame sequences with V and J called. Part of the clones is missing from these tables; in studies checked, under half for an unresolved V gene and the rest for unknown reasons. This sample lists approximately 100,000 clones; around 86% were detected once. Under 25% of the sample comes from the top ten.

The chain is assembled from TRBV3-1 (or the pseudogene TRBV3-2) and TRBJ2-7; TRBD2 agrees with 9 junctional bases. The specimen sequenced was blood. The source of this sequence is a man aged 25 to 40 in good health. Read as DNA, the sequence is TGTGCCAGCAGCCCCGGACTAGCGAGCTCCTACGAGCAGTACTTC. It encodes CASSPGLASSYEQYF.